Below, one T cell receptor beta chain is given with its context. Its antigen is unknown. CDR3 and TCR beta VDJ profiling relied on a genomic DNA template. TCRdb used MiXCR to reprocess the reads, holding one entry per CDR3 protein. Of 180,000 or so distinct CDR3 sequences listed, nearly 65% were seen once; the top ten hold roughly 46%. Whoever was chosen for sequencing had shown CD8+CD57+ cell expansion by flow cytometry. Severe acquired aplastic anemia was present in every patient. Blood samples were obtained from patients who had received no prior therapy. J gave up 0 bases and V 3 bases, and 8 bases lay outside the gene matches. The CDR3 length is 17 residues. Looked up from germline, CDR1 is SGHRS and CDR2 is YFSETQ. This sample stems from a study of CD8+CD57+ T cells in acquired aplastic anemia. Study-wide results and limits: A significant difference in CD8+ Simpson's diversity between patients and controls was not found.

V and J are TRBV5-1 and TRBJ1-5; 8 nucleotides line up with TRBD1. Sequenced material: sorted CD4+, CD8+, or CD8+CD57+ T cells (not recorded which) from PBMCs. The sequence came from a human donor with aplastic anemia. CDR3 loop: CASSSGQGGYSNQPQHF. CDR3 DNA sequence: TGCGCCAGCAGCTCCGGACAGGGCGGGTATAGCAATCAGCCCCAGCATTTT.